These 32 T cell receptor beta chains were sequenced from one sample in a study of blood T cell repertoires in COVID-19 (dated by TCRdb to the early 2020s). Library preparation was by the immunoSEQ multiplex PCR assay. The clones in this table, taken by TCRdb from immuneACCESS, are in-frame only. Not every clone is retained; where verified, under half of the shortfall comes from an unresolved V gene, and the cause of the rest is unknown. The sample has some 700,000 clones on record, 70% to 90% of them singletons. The top ten constitute over 0.2% of the sample. Material for sequencing was peripheral blood. These receptors came from a woman between 18 and 29 years old with acute or convalescent COVID-19.

This sequence joins TRBV10-2 and TRBJ2-3; unclear D gene. CDR1 is WSHSY and CDR2 is SAAADI in the germline V gene. The V end lost 3 bases, the J end lost 2 bases, and 12 bases lay between the germline ends. The CDR3 extends over 15 amino acids. DNA of the CDR3: TGCGCCAGCAGTGAAACCAACATCTTCACAGATACGCAGTATTTT. Encoded protein: CASSETNIFTDTQYF.

The chain joins TRBV6-2 or TRBV6-3 to TRBJ2-1; 13 bases align to TRBD2. Germline lookup yields CDR1 MNHEY and CDR2 SVGEGT. The CDR3 contains 17 residues. V lost 0 bases and J lost 9; bases outside the gene matches: 8. For the CDR3, the DNA is TGTGCCAGCAGTTACTCGAACGGACTAGCGGGGGCAAGTGAGCAGTTCTTC. Translated, it gives CASSYSNGLAGASEQFF.

This clone appeared a single time. This rearrangement joins TRBV6-4 to TRBJ2-7, with 8 bases that match TRBD2. This CDR3 region has 15 residues. Germline CDR1 reads MRHNA; CDR2 reads SNTAGT. V was clipped by 3 bases and J by 4 bases; unmatched bases: 8. For the CDR3, the DNA is TGTGCCAGCAGTGAATCAGCGGGGGACTCTTACGAGCAGTACTTC. Translated: CASSESAGDSYEQYF.

The rearrangement uses TRBV7-6 and TRBJ2-3, with 12 positions matching TRBD2. Germline CDR1 reads SGHVS; CDR2 reads FNYEAQ. After removal of 4 bases from V and 4 bases from J, the junction contained 6 bases not matched to a gene. CDR3 length equals 16 residues. The CDR3 loop reads CASSSPSGGGADTQYF. The CDR3 coding sequence is TGTGCCAGCAGCTCCCCTAGCGGGGGGGGAGCAGATACGCAGTATTTT.

The CDR3 is CASLDRANYGYTF. The CDR3 DNA reads TGTGCCAGCTTAGACAGAGCTAACTATGGCTACACCTTC. The chain couples TRBV6-5 to TRBJ1-2, with D possibly matching TRBD1 (5 bases). Trimming took off 8 bases at V and 0 bases at J, with 10 bases between the two ends. Germline-derived CDR1 and CDR2 are MNHEY and SVGAGI. CDR3 length: 13 amino acids.

V is TRBV5-1 and J is TRBJ1-1, with D perhaps TRBD1 (6 bases). The CDR3 has 14 amino acids. Germline CDR1 SGHRS, CDR2 YFSETQ. The V gene lost 4 bases and the J gene lost 3 bases, with 13 bases spanning the gap. In DNA form, the CDR3 reads TGCGCCAGCAGCCGGGGGGCAGGGGACACTGAAGCTTTCTTT. Translated: CASSRGAGDTEAFF.

The rearrangement joins TRBV2 to TRBJ1-6, with 9 bases that match TRBD1. The CDR3 sequence is 14 residues long. Unmatched junction bases numbered 5, after V lost 4 bases and J lost 10 bases. Germline V gene sequence: CDR1 SNHLY, CDR2 FYNNEI. The CDR3 is CASSGGQGYSPLHF. CDR3 in DNA: TGTGCCAGCAGTGGTGGACAGGGGTACTCACCCCTCCACTTT.

The V and J genes are TRBV5-1 and TRBJ2-3; TRBD1 matches at 8 bases. Losses at the gene ends were 4 bases for V and 4 bases for J; bases not matched to a gene: 2. Looked up from germline, CDR1 is SGHRS and CDR2 is YFSETQ. The CDR3 loop spans 13 amino acids. CDR3 region: CASSSRGPDTQYF. As DNA, the CDR3 is TGCGCCAGCAGCAGCAGGGGGCCAGATACGCAGTATTTT. Complete variable domain (other parts from reference TRBV5-1 and TRBJ2-3): KAGVTQTPRYLIKTRGQQVTLSCSPISGHRSVSWYQQTPGQGLQFLFEYFSETQRNKGNFPGRFSGRQFSNSRSEMNVSTLELGDSALYLCASSSRGPDTQYFGPGTRLTVL.

This chain joins TRBV7-9 and TRBJ2-3, with 7 bases fitting TRBD1. CDR1 is SEHNR, CDR2 FQNEAQ, per germline (reference sequence). J lost 5 bases, V lost 5 bases, and 7 bases had no gene match. The length of the CDR3 is 14 residues. The CDR3 region is CASSREGAGDTQYF. The CDR3 nucleotides are TGTGCCAGCAGCAGAGAGGGGGCTGGAGATACGCAGTATTTT.

The CDR3 sequence: CASSEEVGGPQHF. CDR3 nucleotide sequence: TGTGCCAGCAGTGAAGAGGTCGGAGGGCCCCAGCATTTT. The chain has TRBV2 and TRBJ1-5; D gene unclear. The CDR3 runs 13 residues. V was pared by 1 base and J by 9 bases, with 10 bases between. Germline V CDR1 and CDR2: SNHLY, FYNNEI.

As regards this clone: Other nucleotide sequences in the sample specify the same CDR3. V usage is TRBV24-1 and J usage is TRBJ1-2; D is possibly TRBD1 (6 bases). Trimming removed 1 base at V and 5 bases at J, with 10 bases between. The germline CDR1 and CDR2 sequences are KGHDR and SFDVKD. This CDR3 is 14 amino acids long. CDR3 sequence: CATSDFDRPYGYTF. The CDR3 DNA reads as TGTGCCACCAGTGATTTCGACAGGCCTTATGGCTACACCTTC.

The chain has TRBV4-1 and TRBJ2-2, with a tentative D call TRBD2 (6 bases). CDR1 is MGHRA, CDR2 YSYEKL, per germline. V shed 1 base and J shed 8 bases, with 11 bases lying between them. This CDR3 is built from 14 residues. The CDR3 nucleotides read TGCGCCAGCAGCCAAGTACGCGGGGAAGGGGAGCTGTTTTTT. Its protein product is CASSQVRGEGELFF.

The genes are TRBV5-1 and TRBJ1-1; TRBD1 matches at 8 bases. CDR3 length equals 15 residues. CDR1 SGHRS and CDR2 YFSETQ come from the germline V gene. The junction had 5 bases not matched to a gene; V was cut back by 2 bases and J by 2 bases. CDR3 sequence: CASSFDTGGNTEAFF. As DNA, the CDR3 is TGCGCCAGCAGCTTTGATACAGGGGGTAACACTGAAGCTTTCTTT.

This chain uses TRBV18 with TRBJ1-1; the D gene is possibly TRBD1 (5 bases). From germline, CDR1 is KGHSH and CDR2 LQKENI. There are 15 residues in the CDR3. V was pared by 3 bases and J by 5 bases, with 16 bases between. CDR3 region: CASSPGRGALTEAFF. In nucleotides, the CDR3 is TGTGCCAGCTCACCCGGAAGGGGTGCACTGACTGAAGCTTTCTTT.

The gene calls are TRBV10-3 and TRBJ1-2; D possibly corresponds to TRBD1 (6 bases). Germline-derived CDR1 and CDR2 are ENHRY and SYGVKD. The CDR3 is 15 residues long. Trimming took off 6 bases at V and 3 bases at J, with 17 bases between the two ends. The CDR3 reads CAIRVDRPYYYGYTF. The CDR3 region has the DNA TGTGCCATCAGAGTAGACAGGCCCTATTACTATGGCTACACCTTC.

The rearrangement links TRBV7-9 to TRBJ1-2, with D uncertain. CDR3 length equals 13 residues. Trimming pared 1 base from V and 5 bases from J, leaving 8 bases between. Germline V gene data show CDR1 as SEHNR and CDR2 as FQNEAQ (reference sequence). The CDR3, as DNA: TGTGCCAGCAGCTTAGGAGGAAAGTATGGCTACACCTTC. Its translation is CASSLGGKYGYTF.

The chain has TRBV2 and TRBJ1-1, with TRBD1 as a possible D gene (6 bases). The length of the CDR3 is 12 residues. The V gene lost 9 bases and the J gene lost 10 bases, with 18 bases spanning the gap. Per the germline V gene, CDR1 is SNHLY and CDR2 is FYNNEI. CDR3 sequence (DNA): TGTGCCAGAATACAGGGCCCGTTTGGAGCTTTCTTT. It encodes CARIQGPFGAFF. Complete variable domain (other parts from reference TRBV2 and TRBJ1-1): EPEVTQTPSHQVTQMGQEVILRCVPISNHLYFYWYRQILGQKVEFLVSFYNNEISEKSEIFDDQFSVERPDGSNFTLKIRSTKLEDSAMYFCARIQGPFGAFFGQGTRLTVV.

This sequence joins TRBV7-2 and TRBJ1-2; 7 bases are a match to TRBD1. The germline CDR1 and CDR2 sequences are SGHTA and FQGNSA. Losses at the gene ends were 6 bases for V and 4 bases for J; bases not matched to a gene: 8. This CDR3 has 14 residues. The CDR3 is CASSLGQNIYGYTF. The CDR3 DNA is TGTGCCAGCAGTCTGGGACAGAATATCTATGGCTACACCTTC.

The chain joins TRBV20-1 to TRBJ2-1, with TRBD2 identical over 11 bases. J gave up 2 bases and V 3 bases, and 6 bases lay outside the gene matches. Germline V lookup: CDR1 DFQATT, CDR2 SNEGSKA (reference sequence). CDR3 size: 16 residues. CDR3 DNA: TGCAGTGCTAGTCGGTCTAGCGGGGGGCCCTACAATGAGCAGTTCTTC. Translation gives CSASRSSGGPYNEQFF.

The rearrangement joins TRBV14 to TRBJ2-5; D not certain. Germline V lookup: CDR1 SGHDN, CDR2 FVKESK. V lost 0 bases and J lost 3, with 11 bases in between. The CDR3 is 15 residues long. The DNA for the CDR3 is TGTGCCAGCAGCCAAGAAGGCTTGGGCAAAGAGACCCAGTACTTC. This encodes CASSQEGLGKETQYF.

J is TRBJ1-2 and V is TRBV21-1. TRBV21-1 is assigned pseudogene status. The CDR3 runs to 18 residues. The DNA of the CDR3 is TGTGCCAGCAGCAAAGGGGGGGGCGTAACATCCATCCGCTATGGCTACACCTTC. It translates to CASSKGGGVTSIRYGYTF.

This chain links TRBV7-2 with TRBJ2-3; D call uncertain. The CDR3 runs to 13 residues. V was trimmed by 6 bases and J by 0 bases, leaving 7 bases between them. CDR1 is SGHTA and CDR2 is FQGNSA in the germline V gene. The CDR3 region has the DNA TGTGCCAGCAGAGAAACTAGCACAGATACGCAGTATTTT. Amino acids: CASRETSTDTQYF.

CDR3 DNA: TGTGCCAGCAGTGACTCGGGGACTAGCACAGATACGCAGTATTTT. Encoded protein: CASSDSGTSTDTQYF. This chain links TRBV6-4 with TRBJ2-3; TRBD2 might be the D (6 bases). V was cut by 0 bases and J by 0 bases, with 7 bases left in between. Germline CDR1 and CDR2: MRHNA and SNTAGT. This CDR3 contains 15 residues.

This chain connects TRBV7-9 to TRBJ1-2; TRBD1 is a possible D gene (5 bases). The CDR3 covers 15 residues. Germline V gene lookup returns CDR1 SEHNR and CDR2 FQNEAQ (reference sequence). V dropped 1 base and J dropped 8 bases, with 17 bases sitting between them. In DNA, the CDR3 is TGTGCCAGCAGCTTAGACGGGGGGACTAGTTACGGCTACACCTTC. This encodes CASSLDGGTSYGYTF. Full variable domain (remainder filled in from reference TRBV7-9 and TRBJ1-2): DTGVSQNPRHKITKRGQNVTFRCDPISEHNRLYWYRQTLGQGPEFLTYFQNEAQLEKSRLLSDRFSAERPKGSFSTLEIQRTEQGDSAMYLCASSLDGGTSYGYTFGSGTRLTVV.

V is TRBV6-5 and J is TRBJ2-1, with D unresolved. This CDR3 comprises 12 residues. The V end was cut by 6 bases, the J end by 5 bases, with 8 bases between. Germline V CDR1 and CDR2: MNHEY, SVGAGI. The CDR3 spells CASSVRDNEQFF. CDR3 bases: TGTGCCAGCAGCGTCCGGGACAATGAGCAGTTCTTC.

This chain links TRBV27 with TRBJ1-1, with D possibly TRBD1 on 5 matching bases. Trimming took 5 bases from V and 0 from J, leaving 13 bases between them. The CDR3 spans 15 residues. Per germline, CDR1 MNHEY and CDR2 SMNVEV (reference sequence). For the CDR3, the DNA is TGTGCCAGCAGTATTCGGGGACTTGTGAACACTGAAGCTTTCTTT. Protein sequence: CASSIRGLVNTEAFF.

The genes are TRBV14 and TRBJ1-5; D gene ambiguous. The CDR3 loop spans 14 amino acids. With 4 bases removed from V and 9 bases from J, the gap between germline ends came to 16 bases. Germline assignment: CDR1 SGHDN and CDR2 FVKESK. This CDR3 is CASSRDQTGWPQHF. CDR3 DNA: TGTGCCAGCAGCCGCGACCAGACCGGGTGGCCCCAGCATTTT.

The rearrangement links TRBV2 to TRBJ2-7; D call uncertain. The germline V and J ends were trimmed by 7 bases and 0 bases, with 10 bases remaining between them. Germline values: CDR1 SNHLY, CDR2 FYNNEI. The CDR3 consists of 13 residues. The CDR3 DNA follows: TGTGCCAGCATCGGGTCAACCTCCTACGAGCAGTACTTC. Its protein product is CASIGSTSYEQYF.

This clone came up a few times. The V and J genes are TRBV28 and TRBJ1-2; a weak D match, TRBD1 (5 bases). V was trimmed by 2 bases and J by 4 bases, leaving 14 bases between them. The CDR3 sequence is 15 residues long. Germline assignment: CDR1 MDHEN and CDR2 SYDVKM. This chain's CDR3 is CASSLTRTGVYGYTF. The CDR3 nucleotides are TGTGCCAGCAGTTTAACCCGGACGGGGGTCTATGGCTACACCTTC.

For this clone: The junction departs from the called germline gene at one end, perhaps through a read error. The chain combines TRBV6-2 or TRBV6-3 with TRBJ1-5; 7 bases line up with TRBD1. Germline V gives CDR1 MNHEY, CDR2 SVGEGT. This CDR3 has 13 residues. The CDR3 loop reads CASSYSSARGTLF. In DNA, the CDR3 is TGTGCCAGCAGTTACTCGAGTGCCAGGGGGACACTTTTT.

The chain joins TRBV6-5 to TRBJ1-2, with TRBD1 matching 8 bases. Germline V gene data show CDR1 as MNHEY and CDR2 as SVGAGI. The junction had 13 bases not matched to a gene; V was cut back by 11 bases and J by 8 bases. The CDR3 has 13 amino acids. DNA of the CDR3: TGTGCCCCTCACAGGGGGTGTCCTAGAGGCTACACCTTC. Translating it yields CAPHRGCPRGYTF.

This rearrangement joins TRBV27 to TRBJ1-2, with no clear D. CDR1 is MNHEY, CDR2 SMNVEV, per germline (reference sequence). The CDR3 has 16 amino acids. The V and J ends lost 2 bases and 4 bases respectively, with 17 bases between them. The CDR3 region is CASSLMVNPSSYGYTF. CDR3 sequence (DNA): TGTGCCAGCAGTTTAATGGTAAACCCGAGTTCCTATGGCTACACCTTC.